This T cell receptor beta chain was observed in a study of blood T cell repertoires in COVID-19. Generated by immunoSEQ multiplex PCR, the TCRdb table keeps only in-frame clones and is missing some. The table lists about 300,000 clones, about 88% of them singletons, with 1% to 1.5% in the top ten. Deletions cut 6 bases from V and 10 bases from J, with 10 bases between. The germline V gene encodes CDR1 LNHDA and CDR2 SQIVND (reference sequence). The CDR3 extends over 12 amino acids. The source is a man in his 70s with acute or convalescent COVID-19. This chain connects TRBV19 to TRBJ1-6; D is undetermined. Sample: peripheral blood. The DNA for the CDR3 is TGTGCCAGTAGCCTCGACAAGTCACCCCTCCACTTT. This sequence encodes CASSLDKSPLHF.